The 15 T cell receptor beta chains reported below all come from one sample, sequenced in a study of blood T cells in healthy people across ages. Together with a sample-barcoded 5' primer, a J-beta primer mix was included in a second PCR lasting about 7 to 12 cycles. TCRdb reprocessed the 5' RACE reads via MiXCR and lists one record per CDR3 protein. The profile shows over 750,000 distinct CDR3 sequences, about 25% of them singletons. The same data also went into a second study, on T cells of mothers and their children.

Material: blood. Receptors originate from a boy younger than 18 in good health.

This clonotype came up a few times. This chain links TRBV4-1 with TRBJ2-7; 13 bases match TRBD2. Trimming removed 1 base from V and 5 bases from J; junction bases left unmatched: 8. Germline V lookup: CDR1 MGHRA, CDR2 YSYEKL. CDR3 length equals 17 residues. The CDR3 is CASSQAGTSGKQDEQYF. The CDR3 DNA sequence: TGCGCCAGCAGCCAAGCAGGGACTAGCGGGAAGCAAGACGAGCAGTACTTC.

The chain combines TRBV19 with TRBJ1-6, with 8 bases fitting TRBD1. Germline trimming cut 5 bases from V and 5 bases from J; bases unmatched to any gene: 5. The length of the CDR3 is 15 residues. CDR1 is LNHDA and CDR2 is SQIVND in the germline V gene (reference sequence). The DNA for the CDR3 is TGTGCCAGTAGTCGACGGACAGGGAATAATTCACCCCTCCACTTT. The encoded protein is CASSRRTGNNSPLHF. Combining the CDR3 with reference TRBV19 and TRBJ1-6 gives the whole variable domain DGGITQSPKYLFRKEGQNVTLSCEQNLNHDAMYWYRQDPGQGLRLIYYSQIVNDFQKGDIAEGYSVSREKKESFPLTVTSAQKNPTAFYLCASSRRTGNNSPLHFGNGTRLTVT.

This clonotype was counted only a few times. V gene TRBV29-1 combines with J gene TRBJ2-1; D possibly uses TRBD1 or TRBD2 (6 bases each). The better agreement between TRBJ2-7 and the DNA end casts doubt on the J call. CDR1 and CDR2 from the germline V gene are SQVTM and ANQGSEA. The CDR3 is made up of 12 amino acids. CDR3 nucleotide sequence: TGCAGCGGCGGGACCAGGGGAGGCGAGCAGTACTTC. Translation: CSGGTRGGEQYF.

Comments on this clonotype: The junction and the germline gene differ at one end; a read error may be behind it. The chain has TRBV7-3 and TRBJ1-2; D may be TRBD1 (6 bases). CDR3 length: 13 residues. Looked up from germline, CDR1 is SGHTA and CDR2 is FQGTGA. DNA for the CDR3: TGTGCCAGCAGCTTTAGCAGGGGAGATGGCTGCACCTTC. It codes for CASSFSRGDGCTF.

The chain carries TRBV11-1 and TRBJ2-3; D remains unclear. The CDR3 loop spans 16 amino acids. The germline V gene encodes CDR1 SGHAT and CDR2 FQDESV (reference sequence). V was pared by 4 bases and J by 0 bases, with 14 bases between. CDR3 bases: TGTGCCAGCAGCTCCCACATTGGCGGAAGCACAGATACGCAGTATTTT. Protein: CASSSHIGGSTDTQYF.

This chain uses TRBV4-2 with TRBJ2-1; 8 bases fit TRBD2. The germline V gene encodes CDR1 LGHNA and CDR2 YNFKEQ. The CDR3 has 18 amino acids. J gave up 2 bases and V 3 bases, and 12 bases lay outside the gene matches. Here the CDR3 DNA reads TGTGCCAGCAGCCACAACCCCAGCGGGGGCTTAGCCTACAATGAGCAGTTCTTC. This gives the protein CASSHNPSGGLAYNEQFF.

This clonotype appeared many times. The gene calls are TRBV29-1 and TRBJ2-1; D unclear. Germline loops: CDR1 SQVTM, CDR2 ANQGSEA. Trimming stripped 1 base from V and 3 bases from J, with 7 bases between. The CDR3 length is 13 residues. CDR3 DNA: TGCAGCGTTGAAGTCGTGGACTACAATGAGCAGTTCTTC. This translates into CSVEVVDYNEQFF.

This chain links TRBV4-1 with TRBJ2-7, with D unclear. Germline V gene lookup returns CDR1 MGHRA and CDR2 YSYEKL. V lost 0 bases and J lost 2, with 11 bases in between. The CDR3 contains 15 residues. The CDR3 DNA sequence: TGCGCCAGCAGCCAAGAATCTCGCCCGCCCTACGAGCAGTACTTC. This translates into CASSQESRPPYEQYF.

This clonotype was seen a few times. The V gene is TRBV27, the J gene TRBJ2-1; possible D gene TRBD1, 5 bases. This CDR3 spans 16 amino acids. Trimming left V 1 base short and J 4 bases short, with 14 bases between. In germline, CDR1 is MNHEY, CDR2 SMNVEV (reference sequence). This CDR3 is CASSLLGRDLYNEQFF. The DNA of the CDR3 is TGTGCCAGCAGTTTATTAGGCAGGGATCTTTACAATGAGCAGTTCTTC.

The V call is TRBV5-6, the J call TRBJ2-3, with 10 nucleotides matching TRBD2. V was clipped by 0 bases and J by 5 bases; unmatched bases: 6. This CDR3 is 16 amino acids long. Germline V gene sequence: CDR1 SGHDT, CDR2 YYEEEE. The chain's CDR3 is CASSLDTSGVEDTQYF. CDR3 bases: TGTGCCAGCAGCTTGGACACTAGCGGGGTCGAAGATACGCAGTATTTT.

This clonotype appeared a few times. The chain is built from TRBV5-6 and TRBJ2-7, with D tentatively TRBD1 (6 bases). CDR1 SGHDT and CDR2 YYEEEE come from the germline V gene. The CDR3 is 16 residues long. Trimming left V 4 bases short and J 1 base short, with 18 bases between. CDR3 protein: CASSPVGAPTSYEQYF. The CDR3 DNA reads TGTGCCAGCAGCCCCGTGGGGGCCCCGACTTCCTACGAGCAGTACTTC.

This clonotype has just a few counts. The CDR3 region has the DNA TGTGCCAGCAGTTTGGTGGGGAAGGCTGAAGCTTTCTTT. It codes for CASSLVGKAEAFF. The gene calls are TRBV12-3 or TRBV12-4 and TRBJ1-1; D call uncertain. This CDR3 has 13 amino acids. The V and J ends lost 3 bases and 6 bases respectively, with 11 bases between them.

This clonotype has just a few counts. This chain links TRBV18 with TRBJ1-4; D ambiguous. This CDR3 is 15 amino acids long. Germline loops: CDR1 KGHSH, CDR2 LQKENI. The V gene lost 2 bases and the J gene lost 6 bases, with 13 bases spanning the gap. The CDR3 here is CASSPNPARYEKLFF. The DNA of the CDR3 is TGTGCCAGCTCACCAAATCCGGCCCGGTATGAAAAACTGTTTTTT.

The chain combines TRBV7-8 with TRBJ1-1, with D possibly matching TRBD1 (6 bases). Trimming removed 6 bases from V and 4 bases from J, with 18 bases in between. Germline CDR1 and CDR2: SGHVS and FQNEAQ. The CDR3 length is 15 residues. Written as DNA, the CDR3 is TGTGCCAGCAGGCCAATCCGGGGACAATTCACTGAAGCTTTCTTT. Translation: CASRPIRGQFTEAFF.

As DNA, the CDR3 is TGCAGCGTTGACTTTTCCAATGAGCAGTTCTTC. This encodes CSVDFSNEQFF. This chain connects TRBV29-1 to TRBJ2-5; no definite D call. The J call is in doubt because the DNA end fits TRBJ2-1 better. The CDR3 contains 11 residues. Germline lookup yields CDR1 SQVTM and CDR2 ANQGSEA.